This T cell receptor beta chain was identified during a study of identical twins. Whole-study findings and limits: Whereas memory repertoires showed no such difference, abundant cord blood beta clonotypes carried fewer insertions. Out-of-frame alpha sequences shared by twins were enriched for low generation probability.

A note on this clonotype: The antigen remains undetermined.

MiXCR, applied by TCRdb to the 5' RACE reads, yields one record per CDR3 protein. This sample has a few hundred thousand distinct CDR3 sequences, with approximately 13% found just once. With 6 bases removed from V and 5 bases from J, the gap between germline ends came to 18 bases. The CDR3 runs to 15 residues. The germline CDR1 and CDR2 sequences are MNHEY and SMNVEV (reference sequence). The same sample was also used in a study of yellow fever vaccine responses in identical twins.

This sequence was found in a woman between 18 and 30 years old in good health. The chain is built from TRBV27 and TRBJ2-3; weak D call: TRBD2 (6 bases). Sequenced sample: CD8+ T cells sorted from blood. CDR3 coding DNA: TGTGCCAGCAGCCCTAGGAGGGGCAGTGGAGATACGCAGTATTTT. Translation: CASSPRRGSGDTQYF.